This TCR beta chain is drawn from a study of blood T cell repertoires in COVID-19. CDR1 is SGHRS, CDR2 YFSETQ, per germline. V dropped 4 bases and J dropped 0; count of bases not matched to a gene: 2. The CDR3 covers 14 residues. Generated by immunoSEQ multiplex PCR, the TCRdb table keeps only in-frame clones and is missing some. The repertoire has about 150,000 clones, about 88% of them found once; the top ten carry 7.3%. V and J are TRBV5-1 and TRBJ1-1; 8 nucleotides align to TRBD1. Specimen: PBMCs or T cells enriched from blood (not recorded which). The clonotype originates from a man aged 45-65 years who had recovered from COVID-19. This chain's CDR3 is CASSTDRVNTEAFF. In nucleotides, the CDR3 is TGCGCCAGCAGCACGGACAGGGTGAACACTGAAGCTTTCTTT.